The 3 T cell receptor beta chains in this list originate from one sample, sequenced in a study of T cell responses to AZD1222 COVID-19 vaccine. Repertoires were generated with immunoSEQ multiplex PCR, while TCRdb's copy carries only in-frame clones and drops some. Of 170,000 or so clones in the sample, roughly nine tenths are singletons; the top ten hold over 1.2%. The sample in question was peripheral blood, obtained on day 0 of AZD1222 vaccination. The receptor source for this set is an adult in good health.

The CDR3 DNA sequence: TGCGCCAGCAGTGAGAACAGTAACCAGCCCCAGCATTTT. Translation: CASSENSNQPQHF. The genes are TRBV10-2 and TRBJ1-5; no clear D. Germline lookup yields CDR1 WSHSY and CDR2 SAAADI. This CDR3 has 13 amino acids. Trimming left V 2 bases short and J 7 bases short, with 9 bases between.

This chain uses TRBV6-1 with TRBJ2-2, with 7 bases identical to TRBD2. Trimming at V came to 2 bases and at J to 6 bases, leaving 6 bases not matched to a gene. Germline assignment: CDR1 MNHNS and CDR2 SASEGT. This CDR3 has 15 amino acids. CDR3 nucleotides: TGTGCCAGCAGTGAACTACAGGCGGGGGCCGGGGAGCTGTTTTTT. Residues: CASSELQAGAGELFF.

This chain links TRBV27 with TRBJ1-1; D gene ambiguous. The CDR3 covers 13 residues. Germline V gene data show CDR1 as MNHEY and CDR2 as SMNVEV (reference sequence). The V gene lost 2 bases and the J gene lost 1 base, with 5 bases spanning the gap. CDR3 in amino acids: CASSLVSNTEAFF. The CDR3 region has the DNA TGTGCCAGCAGTTTAGTGTCGAACACTGAAGCTTTCTTT.